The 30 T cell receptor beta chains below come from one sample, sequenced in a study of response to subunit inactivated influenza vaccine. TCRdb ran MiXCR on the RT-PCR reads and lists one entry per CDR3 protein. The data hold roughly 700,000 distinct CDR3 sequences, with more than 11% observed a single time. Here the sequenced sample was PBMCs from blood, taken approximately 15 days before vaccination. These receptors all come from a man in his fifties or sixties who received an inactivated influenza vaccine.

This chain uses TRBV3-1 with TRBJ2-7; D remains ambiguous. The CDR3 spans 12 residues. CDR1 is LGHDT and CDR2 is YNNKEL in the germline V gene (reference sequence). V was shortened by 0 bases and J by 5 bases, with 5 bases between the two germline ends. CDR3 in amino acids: CASSQDLDEQYF. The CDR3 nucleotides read TGTGCCAGCAGCCAAGATCTAGACGAGCAGTACTTC.

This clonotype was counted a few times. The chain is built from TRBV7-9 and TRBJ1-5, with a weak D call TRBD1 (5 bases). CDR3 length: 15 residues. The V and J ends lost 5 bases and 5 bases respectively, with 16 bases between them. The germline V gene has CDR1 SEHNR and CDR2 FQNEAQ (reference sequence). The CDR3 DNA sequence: TGTGCCAGCAGCCCCCAGGGTGGGGCCGATCAGCCCCAGCATTTT. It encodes CASSPQGGADQPQHF.

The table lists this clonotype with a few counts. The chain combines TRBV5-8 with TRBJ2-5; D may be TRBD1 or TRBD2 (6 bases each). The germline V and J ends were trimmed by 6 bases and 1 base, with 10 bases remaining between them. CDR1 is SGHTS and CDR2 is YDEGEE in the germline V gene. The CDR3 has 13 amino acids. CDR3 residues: CASNREAQETQYF. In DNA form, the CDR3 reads TGTGCCAGCAACAGGGAGGCCCAAGAGACCCAGTACTTC.

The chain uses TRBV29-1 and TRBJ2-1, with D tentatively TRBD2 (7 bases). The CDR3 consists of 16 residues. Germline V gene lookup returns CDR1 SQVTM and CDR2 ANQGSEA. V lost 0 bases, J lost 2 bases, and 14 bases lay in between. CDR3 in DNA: TGCAGCGTTGAAGATGGGGGGCGGGGGACCTACAATGAGCAGTTCTTC. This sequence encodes CSVEDGGRGTYNEQFF.

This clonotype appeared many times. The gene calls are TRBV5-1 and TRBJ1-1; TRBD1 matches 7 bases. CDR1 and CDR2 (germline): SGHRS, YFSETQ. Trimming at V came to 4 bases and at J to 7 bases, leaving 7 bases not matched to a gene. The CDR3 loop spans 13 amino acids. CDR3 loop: CASSQGGGGEAFF. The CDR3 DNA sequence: TGCGCCAGCAGCCAAGGGGGCGGAGGTGAAGCTTTCTTT.

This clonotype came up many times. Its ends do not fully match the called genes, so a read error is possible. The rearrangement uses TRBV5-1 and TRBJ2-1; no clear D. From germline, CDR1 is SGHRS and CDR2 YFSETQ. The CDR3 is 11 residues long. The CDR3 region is CASSLLNEQFF. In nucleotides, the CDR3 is TGTGCCAGCAGCCTTCTCAATGAGCAGTTCTTC.

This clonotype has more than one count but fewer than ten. In DNA form, the CDR3 reads TGCAGTGCCCTAAGAGGCGGGAGGGTCGACGAGCAGTACTTC. This codes for CSALRGGRVDEQYF. The rearrangement joins TRBV20-1 to TRBJ2-7, with 9 bases aligning to TRBD2. The CDR3 consists of 14 residues. The J segment lost 5 bases and the V segment lost 6 bases, leaving 11 bases of the junction unmatched. The germline V gene encodes CDR1 DFQATT and CDR2 SNEGSKA (reference sequence).

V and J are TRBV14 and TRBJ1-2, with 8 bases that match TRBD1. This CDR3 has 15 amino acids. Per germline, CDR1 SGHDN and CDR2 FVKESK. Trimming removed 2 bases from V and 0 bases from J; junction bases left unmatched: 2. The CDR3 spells CASSQQGATNYGYTF. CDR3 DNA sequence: TGTGCCAGCAGCCAACAGGGGGCAACTAACTATGGCTACACCTTC.

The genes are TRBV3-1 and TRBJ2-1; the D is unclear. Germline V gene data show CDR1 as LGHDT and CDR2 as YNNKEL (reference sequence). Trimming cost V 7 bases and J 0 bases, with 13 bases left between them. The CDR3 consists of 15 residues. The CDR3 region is CASTPLVSSYNEQFF. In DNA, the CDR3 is TGTGCCAGCACCCCCCTAGTCAGCTCCTACAATGAGCAGTTCTTC.

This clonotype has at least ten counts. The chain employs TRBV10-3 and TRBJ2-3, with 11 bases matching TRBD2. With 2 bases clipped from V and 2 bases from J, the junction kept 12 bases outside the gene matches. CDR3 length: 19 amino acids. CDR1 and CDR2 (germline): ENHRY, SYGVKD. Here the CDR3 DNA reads TGTGCCATCAGTGAGCCCGTAACGACTAGCGGGGACCCCACAGATACGCAGTATTTT. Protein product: CAISEPVTTSGDPTDTQYF.

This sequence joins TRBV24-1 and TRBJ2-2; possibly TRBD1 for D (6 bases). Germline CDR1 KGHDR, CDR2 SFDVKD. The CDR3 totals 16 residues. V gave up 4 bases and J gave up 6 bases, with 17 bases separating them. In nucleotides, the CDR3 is TGTGCCACCAGTGACTTTGGGCAGGGGATCGCCGGGGAGCTGTTTTTT. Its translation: CATSDFGQGIAGELFF.

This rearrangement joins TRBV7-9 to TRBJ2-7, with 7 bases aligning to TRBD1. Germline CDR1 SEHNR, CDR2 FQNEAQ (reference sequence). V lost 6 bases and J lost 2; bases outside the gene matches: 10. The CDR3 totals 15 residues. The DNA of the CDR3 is TGTGCCAGCAGGCGACAGGGATCGGGGACCTACGAGCAGTACTTC. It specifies CASRRQGSGTYEQYF.

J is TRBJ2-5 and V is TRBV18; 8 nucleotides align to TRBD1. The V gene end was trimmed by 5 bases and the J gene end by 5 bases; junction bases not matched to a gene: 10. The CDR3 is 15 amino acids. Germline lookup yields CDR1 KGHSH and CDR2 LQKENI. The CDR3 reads CASSARQGSRETQYF. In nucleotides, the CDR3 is TGTGCCAGCTCAGCCCGACAGGGGAGTAGGGAGACCCAGTACTTC.

The CDR3 region is CSARDARETSYEQYF. The DNA of the CDR3 is TGCAGTGCTAGAGATGCCAGGGAGACGTCCTACGAGCAGTACTTC. The genes are TRBV20-1 and TRBJ2-7; D may match TRBD1 or TRBD2 (5 bases each). The CDR3 extends over 15 amino acids. CDR1 and CDR2 from the germline V gene are DFQATT and SNEGSKA (reference sequence). Trimming shortened V by 0 bases and J by 1 base, and 13 bases separated the two germline ends.

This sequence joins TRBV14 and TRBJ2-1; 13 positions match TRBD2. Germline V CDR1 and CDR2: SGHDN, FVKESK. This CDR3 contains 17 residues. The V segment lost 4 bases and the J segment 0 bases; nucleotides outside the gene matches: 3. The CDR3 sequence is CASSPGLAGSSYNEQFF. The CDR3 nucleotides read TGTGCCAGCAGCCCGGGACTAGCGGGGAGCTCCTACAATGAGCAGTTCTTC.

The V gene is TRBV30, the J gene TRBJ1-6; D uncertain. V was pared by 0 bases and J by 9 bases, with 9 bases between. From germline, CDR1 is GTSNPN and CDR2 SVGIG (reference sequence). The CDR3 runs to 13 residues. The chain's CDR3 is CAWSVQVRSPLHF. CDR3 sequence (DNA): TGTGCCTGGAGTGTACAAGTCCGTTCACCCCTCCACTTT.

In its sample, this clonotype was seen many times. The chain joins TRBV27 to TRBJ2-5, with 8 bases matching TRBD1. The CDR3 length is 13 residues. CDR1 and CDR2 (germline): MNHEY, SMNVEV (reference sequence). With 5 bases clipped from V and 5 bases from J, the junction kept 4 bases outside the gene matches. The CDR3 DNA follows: TGTGCCAGCAGTAAGACAGGGGTGGAGACCCAGTACTTC. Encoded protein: CASSKTGVETQYF.

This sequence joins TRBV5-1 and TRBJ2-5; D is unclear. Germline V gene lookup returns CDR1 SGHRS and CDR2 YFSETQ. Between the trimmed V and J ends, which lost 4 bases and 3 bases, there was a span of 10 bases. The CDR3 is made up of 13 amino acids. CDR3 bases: TGCGCCAGCAGCCCCAGAAGGGAAGAGACCCAGTACTTC. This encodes CASSPRREETQYF.

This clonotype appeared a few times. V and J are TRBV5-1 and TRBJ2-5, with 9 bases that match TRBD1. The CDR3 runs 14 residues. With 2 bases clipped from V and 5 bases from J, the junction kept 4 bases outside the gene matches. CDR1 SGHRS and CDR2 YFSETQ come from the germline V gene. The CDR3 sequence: CASSFGQGLETQYF. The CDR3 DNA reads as TGCGCCAGCAGCTTCGGACAGGGGCTGGAGACCCAGTACTTC.

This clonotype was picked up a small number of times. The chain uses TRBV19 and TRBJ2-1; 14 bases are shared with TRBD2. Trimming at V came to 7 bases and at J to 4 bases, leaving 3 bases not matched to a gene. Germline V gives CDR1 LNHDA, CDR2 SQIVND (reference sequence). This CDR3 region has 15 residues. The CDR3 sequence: CASIGLAGGYNEQFF. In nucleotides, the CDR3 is TGTGCCAGTATCGGACTAGCGGGGGGTTACAATGAGCAGTTCTTC.

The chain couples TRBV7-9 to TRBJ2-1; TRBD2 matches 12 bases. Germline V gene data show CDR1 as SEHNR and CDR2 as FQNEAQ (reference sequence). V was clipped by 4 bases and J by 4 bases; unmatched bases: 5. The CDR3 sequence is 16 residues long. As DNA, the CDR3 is TGTGCCAGCAGCTCTAGCGGGGGGGCGAAGTACAATGAGCAGTTCTTC. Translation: CASSSSGGAKYNEQFF.

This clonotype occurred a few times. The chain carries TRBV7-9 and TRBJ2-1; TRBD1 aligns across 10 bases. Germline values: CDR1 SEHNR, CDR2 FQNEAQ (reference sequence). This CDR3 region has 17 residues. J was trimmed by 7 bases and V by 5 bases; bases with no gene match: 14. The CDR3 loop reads CASSPTAGTGVINEQFF. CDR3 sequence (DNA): TGTGCCAGCAGCCCCACAGCAGGGACAGGGGTAATAAATGAGCAGTTCTTC.

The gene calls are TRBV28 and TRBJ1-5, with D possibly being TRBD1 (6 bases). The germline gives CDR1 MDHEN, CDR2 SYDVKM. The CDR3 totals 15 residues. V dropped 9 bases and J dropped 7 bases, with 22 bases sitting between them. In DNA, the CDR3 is TGTGCCAGTCTGCGGGGACAACTTTTCGGGCAGCCCCAGCATTTT. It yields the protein CASLRGQLFGQPQHF.

The CDR3 sequence is CASSQTTSGSSYNEQFF. CDR3 in DNA: TGCGCCAGCAGCCAAACTACTAGCGGGAGTTCCTACAATGAGCAGTTCTTC. The chain is built from TRBV4-1 and TRBJ2-1; 11 positions agree with TRBD2. The CDR3 has 17 amino acids. Germline trimming cut 2 bases from V and 1 base from J; bases unmatched to any gene: 4. CDR1 is MGHRA and CDR2 is YSYEKL in the germline V gene.

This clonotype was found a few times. The CDR3 is CSARDRAGVDTQYF. For the CDR3, the DNA is TGCAGTGCTAGAGATCGTGCGGGAGTGGATACGCAGTATTTT. This chain uses TRBV20-1 with TRBJ2-3, with 7 nucleotides matching TRBD2. The junction had 6 bases not matched to a gene; V was cut back by 0 bases and J by 6 bases. Germline assignment: CDR1 DFQATT and CDR2 SNEGSKA (reference sequence). The CDR3 sequence is 14 residues long.

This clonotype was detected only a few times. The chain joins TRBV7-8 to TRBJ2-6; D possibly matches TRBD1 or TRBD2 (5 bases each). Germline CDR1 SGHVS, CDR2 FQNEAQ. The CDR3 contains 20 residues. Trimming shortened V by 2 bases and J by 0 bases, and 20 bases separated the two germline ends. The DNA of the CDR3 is TGTGCCAGCAGCTTATTGGGAAGCTCGGGGCGGAGCTCTGGGGCCAACGTCCTGACTTTC. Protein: CASSLLGSSGRSSGANVLTF.

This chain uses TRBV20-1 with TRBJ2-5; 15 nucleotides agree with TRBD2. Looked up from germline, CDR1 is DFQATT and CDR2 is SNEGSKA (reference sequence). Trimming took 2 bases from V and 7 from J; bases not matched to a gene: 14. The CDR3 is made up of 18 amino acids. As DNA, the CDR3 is TGCAGTGCTAGATTCACGGGACTAGCGGGGGGCCTGAAGGGGACCCAGTACTTC. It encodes CSARFTGLAGGLKGTQYF.

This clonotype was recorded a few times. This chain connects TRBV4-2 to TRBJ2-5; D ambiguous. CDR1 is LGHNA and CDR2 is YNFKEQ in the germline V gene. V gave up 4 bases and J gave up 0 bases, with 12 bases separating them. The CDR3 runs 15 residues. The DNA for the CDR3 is TGTGCCAGCAGCCTAGAGTACAGCAACCAAGAGACCCAGTACTTC. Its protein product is CASSLEYSNQETQYF.

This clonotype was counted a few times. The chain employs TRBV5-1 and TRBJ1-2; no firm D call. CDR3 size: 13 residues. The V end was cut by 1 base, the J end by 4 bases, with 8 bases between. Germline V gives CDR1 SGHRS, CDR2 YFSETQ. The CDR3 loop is CASSLYLGYGYTF. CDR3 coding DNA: TGCGCCAGCAGCTTGTATCTGGGCTATGGCTACACCTTC.

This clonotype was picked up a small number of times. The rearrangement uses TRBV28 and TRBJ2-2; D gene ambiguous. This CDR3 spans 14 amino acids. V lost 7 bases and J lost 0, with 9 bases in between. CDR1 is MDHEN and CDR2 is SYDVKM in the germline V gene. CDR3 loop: CASNTPANTGELFF. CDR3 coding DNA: TGTGCCAGCAATACTCCTGCGAACACCGGGGAGCTGTTTTTT.